This TCR beta chain is drawn from a study of CD8+ T cells in alopecia areata. The CDR3 spans 12 residues. Germline CDR1 LNHNV, CDR2 YYDKDF (reference sequence). Trimming removed 4 bases from V and 7 bases from J; junction bases left unmatched: 0. This clone showed up just a few times. Documented treatment: oral pan-JAK inhibitor, 5-10 mg twice daily. Following RNA extraction, reverse transcription yielded cDNA that acted as the sequencing template. The table came from immunoSEQ multiplex PCR; TCRdb's copy has only in-frame clones and leaves some out. The sample contains some 200,000 clones, over 40% of which appear only once.

The chain couples TRBV15 to TRBJ2-2; 7 nucleotides line up with TRBD2. The TCR sequence derives from a human donor with alopecia areata. The material sequenced was CD4+ T cells sorted from blood, taken at approximately week 36, from a patient treated with tofacitinib. The CDR3 protein is CATSTGGGELFF. Written as DNA, the CDR3 is TGTGCCACCAGCACGGGGGGCGGGGAGCTGTTTTTT.